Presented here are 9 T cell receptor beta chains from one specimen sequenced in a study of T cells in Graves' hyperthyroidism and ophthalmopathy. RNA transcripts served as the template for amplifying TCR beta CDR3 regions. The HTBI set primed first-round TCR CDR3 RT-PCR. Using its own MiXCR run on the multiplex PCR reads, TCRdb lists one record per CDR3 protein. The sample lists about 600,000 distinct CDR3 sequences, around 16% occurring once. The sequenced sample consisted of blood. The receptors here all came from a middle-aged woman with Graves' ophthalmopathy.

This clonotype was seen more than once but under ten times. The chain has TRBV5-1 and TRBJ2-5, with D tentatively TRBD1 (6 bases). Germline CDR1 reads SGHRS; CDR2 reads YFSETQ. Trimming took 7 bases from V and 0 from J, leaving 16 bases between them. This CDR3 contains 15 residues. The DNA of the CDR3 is TGCGCCAGCGCGGACGGACAGATATACCAAGAGACCCAGTACTTC. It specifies CASADGQIYQETQYF. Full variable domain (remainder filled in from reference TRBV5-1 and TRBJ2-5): KAGVTQTPRYLIKTRGQQVTLSCSPISGHRSVSWYQQTPGQGLQFLFEYFSETQRNKGNFPGRFSGRQFSNSRSEMNVSTLELGDSALYLCASADGQIYQETQYFGPGTRLLVL.

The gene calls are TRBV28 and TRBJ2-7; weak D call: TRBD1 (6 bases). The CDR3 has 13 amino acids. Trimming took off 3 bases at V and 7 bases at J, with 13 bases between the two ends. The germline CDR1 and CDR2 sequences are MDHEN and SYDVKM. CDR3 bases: TGTGCCAGCAGTTTGACCGGGACAAAAGAGCAGTACTTC. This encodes CASSLTGTKEQYF.

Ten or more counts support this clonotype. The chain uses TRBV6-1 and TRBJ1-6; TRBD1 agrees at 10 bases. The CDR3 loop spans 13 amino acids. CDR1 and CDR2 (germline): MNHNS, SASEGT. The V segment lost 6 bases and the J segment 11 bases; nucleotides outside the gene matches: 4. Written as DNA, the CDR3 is TGTGCCAGCAGGGGGGACAGGGGCCCACCCCTCCACTTT. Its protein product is CASRGDRGPPLHF.

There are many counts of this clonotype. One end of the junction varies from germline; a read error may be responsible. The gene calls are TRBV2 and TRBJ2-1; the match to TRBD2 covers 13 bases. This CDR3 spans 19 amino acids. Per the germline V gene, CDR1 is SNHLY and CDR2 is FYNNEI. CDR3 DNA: TGTGCCAGCAGAGAAGGACTAGCGGGAGTGGGGGGGCTATACAATGAGCAGTTCTTC. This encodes CASREGLAGVGGLYNEQFF. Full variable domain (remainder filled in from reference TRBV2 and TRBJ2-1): EPEVTQTPSHQVTQMGQEVILRCVPISNHLYFYWYRQILGQKVEFLVSFYNNEISEKSEIFDDQFSVERPDGSNFTLKIRSTKLEDSAMYFCASREGLAGVGGLYNEQFFGPGTRLTVL.

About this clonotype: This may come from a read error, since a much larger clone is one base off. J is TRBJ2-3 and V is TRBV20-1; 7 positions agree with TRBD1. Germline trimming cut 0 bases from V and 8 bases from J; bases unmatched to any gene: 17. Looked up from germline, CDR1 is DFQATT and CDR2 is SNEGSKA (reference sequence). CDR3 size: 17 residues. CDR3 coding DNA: TGCAGTGCTAGAGATAGGGGGCTAGCATCCTTTTCAGGTACGCAGTATTTT. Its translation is CSARDRGLASFSGTQYF.

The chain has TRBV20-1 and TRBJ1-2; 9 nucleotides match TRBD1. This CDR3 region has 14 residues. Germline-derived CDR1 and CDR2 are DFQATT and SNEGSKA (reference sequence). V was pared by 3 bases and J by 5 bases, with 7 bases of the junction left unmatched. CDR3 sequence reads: CSASGDRVVYGYTF. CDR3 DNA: TGCAGTGCTAGCGGGGACAGGGTTGTTTATGGCTACACCTTC.

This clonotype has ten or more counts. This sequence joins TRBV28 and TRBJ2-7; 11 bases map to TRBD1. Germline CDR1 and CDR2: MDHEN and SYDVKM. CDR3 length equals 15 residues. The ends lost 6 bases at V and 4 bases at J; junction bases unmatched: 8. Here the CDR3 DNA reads TGTGCCAGCAGGGCCGGGACAGGGGGTGGGTACGAGCAGTACTTC. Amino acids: CASRAGTGGGYEQYF.

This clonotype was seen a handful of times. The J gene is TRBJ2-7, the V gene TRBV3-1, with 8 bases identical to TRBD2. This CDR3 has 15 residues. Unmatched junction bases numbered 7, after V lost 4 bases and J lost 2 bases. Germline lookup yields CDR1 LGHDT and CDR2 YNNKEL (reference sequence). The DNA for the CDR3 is TGTGCCAGCAGCCCCACGGGGGGGATAGCCTACGAGCAGTACTTC. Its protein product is CASSPTGGIAYEQYF.

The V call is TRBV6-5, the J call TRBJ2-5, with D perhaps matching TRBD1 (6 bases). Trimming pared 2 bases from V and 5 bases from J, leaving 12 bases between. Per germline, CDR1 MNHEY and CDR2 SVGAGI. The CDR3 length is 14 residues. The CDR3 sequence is CASSYGSGVETQYF. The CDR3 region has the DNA TGTGCCAGCAGTTACGGGTCAGGGGTGGAGACCCAGTACTTC.